The sequence of this T cell receptor beta chain was determined in a study of blood T cell repertoires in COVID-19 (dated by TCRdb to 2018 to 2020). About the full investigation: The collaborator samples originated in the United States, Italy and Spain and spanned the acute and convalescent phases of COVID-19. The prospective study material was composed of cDNA or gDNA derived from T cells, B-cell-depleted T cells, or PBMCs. The dataset comprised deeply sampled blood TCRbeta repertoires from subjects exposed to, actively infected with, or recovered from COVID-19. The repertoires were made available in a free public database intended to serve as a resource for research on the immune response to SARS-CoV-2. The samples were drawn from two sources: the first 160 participants of the ongoing ImmuneRACE study, and some 1,300 subjects contributed by 6 global collaborators. The sample metadata nearly always contained a de-identified subject ID, COVID-19 status, age in years and sex. Where available, HLA class I and class II types were taken from metadata supplied by the sample provider and were not determined by assay-based typing. The research as a whole found: Clinical and demographic metadata were provided uncurated, with the amount varying by source and participant.

At one collaborating source in Seattle, patients were enrolled during active infection and were followed longitudinally through the course of disease. Each collaborating institution followed its own protocols to collect whole blood in K2EDTA tubes. Collaborator samples were shipped for TCRbeta analysis as frozen whole blood, isolated PBMCs, or DNA extracted from either sample type. The immunoSEQ Assay, a bias-controlled multiplex PCR, was used to amplify TCRbeta CDR3 regions from genomic DNA. The source study handled its data this way. The number of nucleated cells in each sample was estimated from the amplification of reference gene primers within the assay. Sequence reads were collapsed and filtered to measure the absolute abundance of every unique TCRbeta CDR3 rearrangement. For each sample, productive Simpson clonality was calculated by taking the square root of Simpson's diversity index across productive rearrangements. As stored in TCRdb, this immuneACCESS dataset retains in-frame rearrangements with V and J assigned. A fraction of the clones does not appear; measured against another copy, unresolved V genes explain less than half of the discrepancy, and the remainder lacks a known reason. V, J and clone size were drawn from that table, and D and trimming were deduced from the DNA. The sample table contains 130,000 or so clones; only one count was recorded for about 87% of them. The ten largest make up more than 2.5% of the sample.

This clone has just one count. Its antigen remains unidentified. Base qualities are not recorded, but no much larger clone differs from it by a single base. The material sequenced was peripheral blood. The receptor comes from a human donor with COVID-19, enrolled during active disease. The donor label of this sample is uncertain.

The DNA sequence is TGTGCCAGCAGCGTAGTCCCCCAGGGCAATGAGCAGTTCTTC. This gives the protein CASSVVPQGNEQFF. This chain is built from TRBV9 and TRBJ2-1; a tentative D call is TRBD1 (5 bases match). The CDR3 starts with the cysteine, ends with the phenylalanine, and has 14 residues. The kept DNA is CDR3 alone, 42 bases in frame from the first base. Taken from the germline V gene, the CDR1 and CDR2 loops are SGDLS and YYNGEE. V was cut back by 0 bases and J by 6 bases, leaving a gap of 10 bases between them.